The 29 T cell receptor beta chains listed next were all sequenced from one sample in a study of cytomegalovirus exposure and HLA in healthy donors. In the PCR, 60 Vbeta and 13 Jbeta primers were used. The repertoire was sequenced with immunoSEQ multiplex PCR; TCRdb's copy has only in-frame clones and lacks some. Of 120,000 or so clones in the sample, 75% to 85% are singletons; the top ten hold around 11%. Sample: PBMCs. These receptors were taken from a male donor in good health and CMV-seropositive.

This chain joins TRBV6-5 and TRBJ2-1; TRBD2 aligns across 12 bases. V trimming: 6 bases; J trimming: 7 bases; junction bases outside the gene matches: 4. Germline CDR1 reads MNHEY; CDR2 reads SVGAGI. The CDR3 contains 14 residues. CDR3 amino acids: CASRAGTSGNEQFF. CDR3 coding DNA: TGTGCCAGCAGGGCCGGGACTAGCGGGAATGAGCAGTTCTTC.

The chain carries TRBV19 and TRBJ1-5, with a weak D call TRBD1 (5 bases). CDR3 length: 17 residues. Trimming took off 1 base at V and 0 bases at J, with 13 bases between the two ends. The germline V gene encodes CDR1 LNHDA and CDR2 SQIVND (reference sequence). The CDR3 sequence: CASSIGGGVYSNQPQHF. The DNA for the CDR3 is TGTGCCAGTAGTATAGGCGGGGGAGTATATAGCAATCAGCCCCAGCATTTT.

This chain connects TRBV13 to TRBJ2-3; 7 bases are a match to TRBD1. This CDR3 region has 17 residues. Germline loops: CDR1 PRHDT, CDR2 FYEKMQ (reference sequence). The V segment lost 1 base and the J segment 2 bases; nucleotides outside the gene matches: 9. The CDR3 loop reads CASSLEGWQGDTDTQYF. The CDR3, as DNA: TGTGCCAGCAGCTTAGAAGGCTGGCAGGGGGACACAGATACGCAGTATTTT.

The V gene is TRBV7-2, the J gene TRBJ2-7, with a weak D call TRBD1 (5 bases). Germline lookup yields CDR1 SGHTA and CDR2 FQGNSA. The CDR3 consists of 14 residues. V was shortened by 0 bases and J by 5 bases, with 11 bases between the two germline ends. CDR3 residues: CASSLAAGKHEQYF. The CDR3 DNA reads as TGTGCCAGCAGCTTAGCGGCAGGGAAGCACGAGCAGTACTTC. The full variable domain, completed using reference TRBV7-2 and TRBJ2-7, is GAGVSQSPSNKVTEKGKDVELRCDPISGHTALYWYRQSLGQGLEFLIYFQGNSAPDKSGLPSDRFSAERTGGSVSTLTIQRTQQEDSAVYLCASSLAAGKHEQYFGPGTRLTVT.

This clone was observed a handful of times. The rearrangement uses TRBV11-2 and TRBJ2-1, with 13 bases that match TRBD2. Per germline, CDR1 SGHAT and CDR2 FQNNGV. This CDR3 is built from 20 residues. With V trimmed by 0 bases and J by 1 base, 9 bases remained unmatched. The CDR3 DNA follows: TGTGCCAGCAGCTTAGACGGACTAGCGGGAGACTCTAGGTCCTACAATGAGCAGTTCTTC. It is translated as CASSLDGLAGDSRSYNEQFF.

This rearrangement joins TRBV5-1 to TRBJ2-1; D is undetermined. Germline-derived CDR1 and CDR2 are SGHRS and YFSETQ. This CDR3 region has 13 residues. V lost 0 bases, J lost 8 bases, and 9 bases lay in between. CDR3 sequence reads: CASSLGPSDEQFF. The CDR3 DNA sequence: TGCGCCAGCAGCTTGGGGCCTTCTGATGAGCAGTTCTTC.

The V call is TRBV6-1, the J call TRBJ1-4; TRBD1 is a possible D gene (5 bases). The CDR3 covers 15 residues. Trimming stripped 8 bases from V and 3 bases from J, with 16 bases between. Germline loops: CDR1 MNHNS, CDR2 SASEGT. Here the CDR3 reads CASSILGGANEKLFF. The CDR3 region has the DNA TGTGCCAGCTCTATCTTGGGGGGGGCTAATGAAAAACTGTTTTTT.

The chain couples TRBV15 to TRBJ2-1; 7 positions match TRBD2. From germline, CDR1 is LNHNV and CDR2 YYDKDF (reference sequence). CDR3 size: 15 residues. V shed 5 bases and J 4 bases; nucleotides not matched to a gene: 8. CDR3 DNA: TGTGCCACCAGCGCCCGGACTAGTGAGTACAATGAGCAGTTCTTC. Protein sequence: CATSARTSEYNEQFF.

J is TRBJ2-3 and V is TRBV2, with TRBD2 matching over 10 bases. This CDR3 is 16 amino acids long. V dropped 4 bases and J dropped 2; count of bases not matched to a gene: 6. Germline CDR1 reads SNHLY; CDR2 reads FYNNEI. The DNA of the CDR3 is TGTGCCAGCAGTGTGAGGCTAGCGGGAGACACAGATACGCAGTATTTT. This encodes CASSVRLAGDTDTQYF.

This clone has only a few counts. This CDR3 reads CASSRSGQNNQPQHF. The CDR3 bases are TGTGCCAGCAGTCGCTCGGGACAGAACAATCAGCCCCAGCATTTT. The rearrangement joins TRBV6-5 to TRBJ1-5; 7 nucleotides align to TRBD1. The junction had 7 bases not matched to a gene; V was cut back by 5 bases and J by 3 bases. The CDR3 is 15 amino acids. Per germline, CDR1 MNHEY and CDR2 SVGAGI.

The J gene is TRBJ2-5, the V gene TRBV7-9; maybe TRBD2 (6 bases). Near its end, the DNA agrees better with TRBJ2-7, so the J call may be wrong. This CDR3 spans 13 amino acids. Germline V gene data show CDR1 as SEHNR and CDR2 as FQNEAQ (reference sequence). CDR3 protein: CASQRASSYEQYF. The CDR3 bases are TGTGCCAGCCAGCGGGCGAGCTCCTACGAGCAGTACTTC.

In the case of this clone: This CDR3 is also generated by other DNA sequences in the sample. The chain has TRBV4-3 and TRBJ2-3; D is unresolved. Per the germline V gene, CDR1 is LGHNA and CDR2 is YSLEER. V lost 0 bases to trimming and J lost 2 bases, with 12 bases between them. The CDR3 is made up of 16 amino acids. CDR3 in DNA: TGCGCCAGCAGCCAAGACCATAGGAGCCCCACAGATACGCAGTATTTT. The encoded protein is CASSQDHRSPTDTQYF.

This clone is a singleton in its sample. The chain combines TRBV5-6 with TRBJ1-4; 7 bases fit TRBD1. Germline V CDR1 and CDR2: SGHDT, YYEEEE. CDR3 length: 14 amino acids. Losses at the gene ends were 0 bases for V and 5 bases for J; bases not matched to a gene: 1. CDR3 coding DNA: TGTGCCAGCAGCTTGGGGACAGGAAATGAAAAACTGTTTTTT. It specifies CASSLGTGNEKLFF.

CDR3 protein: CASSPRSGGRGTEAFF. CDR3 DNA: TGTGCCAGTAGTCCTCGAAGCGGGGGGCGGGGTACTGAAGCTTTCTTT. The chain has TRBV19 and TRBJ1-1, with a tentative D call TRBD1 (6 bases). CDR1 is LNHDA, CDR2 SQIVND, per germline (reference sequence). With 5 bases removed from V and 5 bases from J, the gap between germline ends came to 21 bases. CDR3 length equals 16 residues.

The gene calls are TRBV27 and TRBJ2-4, with TRBD2 matching over 8 bases. The CDR3 is made up of 14 amino acids. In germline, CDR1 is MNHEY, CDR2 SMNVEV (reference sequence). The V gene end was trimmed by 2 bases and the J gene end by 4 bases; junction bases not matched to a gene: 1. CDR3 DNA sequence: TGTGCCAGCAGTTTAGCTAGCGGGAAAAACATTCAGTACTTC. This gives the protein CASSLASGKNIQYF.

The chain uses TRBV4-3 and TRBJ2-3; TRBD2 aligns across 7 bases. The length of the CDR3 is 16 residues. The germline V gene has CDR1 LGHNA and CDR2 YSLEER. J gave up 5 bases and V 0 bases, and 8 bases lay outside the gene matches. The CDR3: CASSQDIAGRGDTQYF. In nucleotides, the CDR3 is TGCGCCAGCAGCCAAGATATCGCAGGGAGGGGAGATACGCAGTATTTT.

The J gene is TRBJ2-5, the V gene TRBV5-6, with 8 positions matching TRBD1. The DNA matches TRBJ2-7 better at its end, which makes the J call doubtful. CDR3 length: 14 residues. Germline CDR1 is SGHDT and CDR2 is YYEEEE. This chain's CDR3 is CASGQTGAVYEQYF. CDR3 coding DNA: TGTGCCAGCGGACAGACAGGGGCTGTTTACGAGCAGTACTTC.

The rearrangement uses TRBV7-9 and TRBJ2-3, with unresolved D. V shed 1 base and J shed 8 bases, with 7 bases lying between them. This CDR3 is 12 amino acids long. The germline V gene has CDR1 SEHNR and CDR2 FQNEAQ (reference sequence). CDR3 protein: CASSLESPTQYF. The DNA for the CDR3 is TGTGCCAGCAGCTTAGAAAGCCCTACGCAGTATTTT.

CDR3 residues: CAIGQPPYEQYF. The CDR3 DNA reads as TGTGCCATCGGACAGCCGCCTTACGAGCAGTACTTC. The chain couples TRBV7-3 to TRBJ2-7; the D gene is possibly TRBD1 (6 bases). V was trimmed by 10 bases and J by 4 bases, leaving 14 bases between them. The CDR3 sequence is 12 residues long. The germline V gene encodes CDR1 SGHTA and CDR2 FQGTGA.

This clone was counted a few times. In nucleotides, the CDR3 is TGTGCCAGCAGTTCGGGACAGCCGTCCTACGAGCAGTACTTC. Protein sequence: CASSSGQPSYEQYF. V and J are TRBV28 and TRBJ2-7; 7 bases fit TRBD1. Germline CDR1 is MDHEN and CDR2 is SYDVKM. The J segment lost 1 base and the V segment lost 4 bases, leaving 4 bases of the junction unmatched. The CDR3 has 14 amino acids.

The CDR3 DNA reads TGTGCCACCAGCAGAGTACGAGGCAGCTCTGGGGCCAACGTCCTGACTTTC. It encodes CATSRVRGSSGANVLTF. The chain joins TRBV15 to TRBJ2-6; D gene uncertain. CDR3 length: 17 residues. The germline V and J ends were trimmed by 1 base and 0 bases, with 10 bases remaining between them. The V gene's germline CDR1 is LNHNV and CDR2 YYDKDF (reference sequence).

The J gene is TRBJ2-3, the V gene TRBV6-5; possible D gene TRBD2, 5 bases. This CDR3 is 16 amino acids long. CDR1 MNHEY and CDR2 SVGAGI come from the germline V gene. V gave up 4 bases and J gave up 2 bases, with 16 bases separating them. The CDR3 DNA reads as TGTGCCAGCAGTTCCCTGAGGGCCGCGAACACAGATACGCAGTATTTT. It codes for CASSSLRAANTDTQYF.

The genes are TRBV5-6 and TRBJ2-7, with D unclear. Germline V gene sequence: CDR1 SGHDT, CDR2 YYEEEE. The CDR3 runs 13 residues. Trimming cost V 4 bases and J 0 bases, with 8 bases left between them. In nucleotides, the CDR3 is TGTGCCAGCAGCCGTATTAGCTCCTACGAGCAGTACTTC. Translation: CASSRISSYEQYF.

This sequence joins TRBV15 and TRBJ2-7; the match to TRBD1 covers 7 bases. Germline lookup yields CDR1 LNHNV and CDR2 YYDKDF (reference sequence). CDR3 length equals 15 residues. V lost 1 base, J lost 2 bases, and 5 bases stayed unmatched. The CDR3 spells CATSRGQGVTYEQYF. As DNA, the CDR3 is TGTGCCACCAGCAGAGGTCAGGGGGTTACCTACGAGCAGTACTTC. Based on the CDR3 plus reference TRBV15 and TRBJ2-7, the full variable domain is DAMVIQNPRYQVTQFGKPVTLSCSQTLNHNVMYWYQQKSSQAPKLLFHYYDKDFNNEADTPDNFQSRRPNTSFCFLDIRSPGLGDTAMYLCATSRGQGVTYEQYFGPGTRLTVT.

The V and J genes are TRBV5-6 and TRBJ1-2; unclear D gene. The germline V and J ends were trimmed by 4 bases and 3 bases, with 22 bases remaining between them. This CDR3 spans 17 amino acids. From germline, CDR1 is SGHDT and CDR2 YYEEEE. CDR3: CASSASRETHSHYGYTF. The CDR3 DNA sequence: TGTGCCAGCAGCGCCTCCCGGGAGACCCATTCGCACTATGGCTACACCTTC. Together with reference TRBV5-6 and TRBJ1-2, the CDR3 gives the full variable domain: DAGVTQSPTHLIKTRGQQVTLRCSPKSGHDTVSWYQQALGQGPQFIFQYYEEEERQRGNFPDRFSGHQFPNYSSELNVNALLLGDSALYLCASSASRETHSHYGYTFGSGTRLTVV.

The gene calls are TRBV29-1 and TRBJ1-1; D possibly corresponds to TRBD1 (6 bases). V lost 4 bases, J lost 1 base, and 22 bases lay in between. Per germline, CDR1 SQVTM and CDR2 ANQGSEA. The CDR3 totals 17 residues. CDR3 nucleotide sequence: TGCAGCGTTGTCTGGGGTATCGAGGGACAATGGAACACTGAAGCTTTCTTT. Protein: CSVVWGIEGQWNTEAFF.

The rearrangement joins TRBV10-3 to TRBJ2-3; D possibly corresponds to TRBD1 (6 bases). V was pared by 10 bases and J by 2 bases, with 16 bases between. Germline lookup yields CDR1 ENHRY and CDR2 SYGVKD. The CDR3 runs 14 residues. As DNA, the CDR3 is TGTGCCACAACCTGGGACACTTACACAGATACGCAGTATTTT. Translating it yields CATTWDTYTDTQYF.

The chain links TRBV7-8 to TRBJ2-7, with 8 nucleotides matching TRBD1. The CDR3 is 14 residues long. CDR1 and CDR2 (germline): SGHVS, FQNEAQ. The ends lost 3 bases at V and 6 bases at J; junction bases unmatched: 7. Here the CDR3 DNA reads TGTGCCAGCAGCTTGGCCCAGGGGGCGGCCGAGCAGTACTTC. Residues: CASSLAQGAAEQYF.

This chain connects TRBV7-2 to TRBJ1-2; D is unresolved. The CDR3 covers 12 residues. Germline assignment: CDR1 SGHTA and CDR2 FQGNSA. The V end lost 2 bases, the J end lost 6 bases, and 7 bases lay between the germline ends. The CDR3: CASSLTGDGYTF. As DNA, the CDR3 is TGTGCCAGCAGCTTAACCGGGGATGGCTACACCTTC.